This T cell receptor beta chain is from a study of T-cell memory formation after mild COVID-19. To note about this clonotype: Antigen specificity is unknown.

CDR1 is DFQATT, CDR2 SNEGSKA, per germline (reference sequence). The CDR3 runs to 15 residues. V shed 4 bases, J shed 4 bases, and the junction held 11 bases outside the gene matches. Study-level results: Mainly CM and EM harbored the contracting CD4+ clones; mainly EMRA harbored the CD8+ ones. SARS-CoV-2 specificity was not confirmed for second-wave clones peaking on day 37.

It was 5'RACE with constant-segment primers that produced the TCR alpha and TCR beta cDNA libraries, which carried sample barcodes and UMIs. TCRdb redid the calling of the 5' RACE reads with MiXCR, one entry per CDR3 protein. The sample includes 400,000 or so distinct CDR3 sequences, approximately 21% of them seen just once. The chain couples TRBV20-1 to TRBJ1-2; TRBD1 matches 8 bases. The TCR originated in an adult woman who had mild COVID-19 (a few samples of this study predate the infection). Cell type and time point are not known. The specimen was PBMCs or a T cell subset sorted from them (not recorded which). CDR3 in amino acids: CSAIGQGIPGYGYTF. CDR3 nucleotide sequence: TGCAGTGCTATAGGACAGGGCATACCTGGCTATGGCTACACCTTC.